The 26 T cell receptor beta chains in this list originate from one sample, sequenced in a study of OX40 agonist ivuxolimab in advanced cancers. Libraries were prepared by immunoSEQ multiplex PCR; TCRdb keeps only in-frame clonotypes and omits some of them. The sample lists 80,000 or so clones; more than 70% were seen once. Sequenced here: CD4+ or CD8+ T cells sorted from blood, sampled in a trial of the OX40 agonist ivuxolimab. These receptors were collected from an adult with an advanced solid tumor such as melanoma, head and neck, liver or kidney cancer.

This rearrangement joins TRBV28 to TRBJ2-7; 7 nucleotides match TRBD2. The CDR3 length is 14 residues. Germline CDR1 MDHEN, CDR2 SYDVKM. J lost 7 bases, V lost 7 bases, and 13 bases had no gene match. CDR3 residues: CASTPLAASREQYF. The CDR3 nucleotides are TGTGCCAGCACCCCCCTAGCGGCCTCGAGGGAGCAGTACTTC.

The J gene is TRBJ2-5, the V gene TRBV4-1; a weak D match, TRBD2 (6 bases). The length of the CDR3 is 14 residues. The germline CDR1 and CDR2 sequences are MGHRA and YSYEKL. Trimming left V 0 bases short and J 4 bases short, with 9 bases between. CDR3 amino acids: CASSQDPGVETQYF. The CDR3 bases are TGCGCCAGCAGCCAAGACCCGGGAGTAGAGACCCAGTACTTC.

The chain uses TRBV9 and TRBJ2-5; D remains ambiguous. The CDR3 spans 13 residues. The V gene's germline CDR1 is SGDLS and CDR2 YYNGEE. The V end was cut by 1 base, the J end by 1 base, with 5 bases between. For the CDR3, the DNA is TGTGCCAGCAGCGTATCCAGCCAAGAGACCCAGTACTTC. Amino acid sequence: CASSVSSQETQYF.

The chain combines TRBV5-6 with TRBJ2-7; maybe TRBD1 (6 bases). The CDR3 is 13 amino acids. Germline assignment: CDR1 SGHDT and CDR2 YYEEEE. V was pared by 0 bases and J by 6 bases, with 10 bases between. The CDR3 coding sequence is TGTGCCAGCAGCTTGGTACAGGGTAGCGAGCAGTACTTC. It codes for CASSLVQGSEQYF.

Remarks on this clone: Given the absence of the conserved phenylalanine or tryptophan at the CDR3 end, a read error is likely. J is TRBJ2-7 and V is TRBV13; D might be TRBD1 (5 bases). From germline, CDR1 is PRHDT and CDR2 FYEKMQ (reference sequence). CDR3 size: 15 residues. Trimming shortened V by 1 base and J by 2 bases, and 12 bases separated the two germline ends. CDR3 bases: TGTGCCAGCAGCTTAGCACCCGACAGCACCTACGAGCAGTACCTC. Translation gives CASSLAPDSTYEQYL.

This chain connects TRBV7-6 to TRBJ2-6; D unclear. The CDR3 length is 15 residues. CDR1 and CDR2 from the germline V gene are SGHVS and FNYEAQ. Deletions cut 5 bases from V and 0 bases from J, with 8 bases between. In DNA, the CDR3 is TGTGCCAGCAGCATAACAGTCTCTGGGGCCAACGTCCTGACTTTC. Its protein is CASSITVSGANVLTF.

This chain uses TRBV13 with TRBJ2-7; 16 bases map to TRBD2. Germline CDR1 reads PRHDT; CDR2 reads FYEKMQ (reference sequence). V was clipped by 5 bases and J by 2 bases; unmatched bases: 6. CDR3 size: 17 residues. The CDR3 protein is CASSPAGTSGRAYEQYF. In DNA, the CDR3 is TGTGCCAGCAGCCCCGCCGGGACTAGCGGGAGGGCCTACGAGCAGTACTTC. The variable domain in full, completed from reference TRBV13 and TRBJ2-7, reads AAGVIQSPRHLIKEKRETATLKCYPIPRHDTVYWYQQGPGQDPQFLISFYEKMQSDKGSIPDRFSAQQFSDYHSELNMSSLELGDSALYFCASSPAGTSGRAYEQYFGPGTRLTVT.

The CDR3 sequence: CASSLGETAPTDTQYF. In DNA form, the CDR3 reads TGTGCCAGCAGCCTAGGGGAGACAGCGCCCACAGATACGCAGTATTTT. The chain combines TRBV21-1 with TRBJ2-3. TRBV21-1 corresponds to a pseudogene. This CDR3 comprises 16 residues.

This clone turned up a few times. The chain is built from TRBV9 and TRBJ2-7, with a possible D match to TRBD1 (6 bases). V was clipped by 0 bases and J by 7 bases, with 20 bases between them. Germline values: CDR1 SGDLS, CDR2 YYNGEE. There are 16 residues in the CDR3. CDR3 loop: CASSVAMNLGAGEQYF. DNA of the CDR3: TGTGCCAGCAGCGTAGCGATGAATCTGGGGGCGGGTGAGCAGTACTTC.

The chain combines TRBV6-5 with TRBJ2-7, with 9 bases lining up with TRBD1. Germline V lookup: CDR1 MNHEY, CDR2 SVGAGI. V trimming: 1 base; J trimming: 1 base; junction bases outside the gene matches: 5. This CDR3 region has 16 residues. CDR3 sequence (DNA): TGTGCCAGCAGTTACTTTGGGACAGGGCCATCCTACGAGCAGTACTTC. This codes for CASSYFGTGPSYEQYF.

The V gene is TRBV21-1, the J gene TRBJ2-7; the D call in the table, TRBD1, was not verified against the DNA. TRBV21-1 is shown as a pseudogene. The CDR3 is 14 residues long. The CDR3: CASSGRIPSYEQYF. CDR3 nucleotide sequence: TGTGCCAGCAGCGGCCGCATTCCGTCCTACGAGCAGTACTTC.

On this clone itself: Germline and junction disagree at one end, which may indicate a read error. The V gene is TRBV6-4, the J gene TRBJ1-5; weak D call: TRBD1 (5 bases). CDR3 length equals 14 residues. Per the germline V gene, CDR1 is MRHNA and CDR2 is SNTAGT. CDR3 sequence reads: CAISEAGNNQPQHF. CDR3 nucleotides: TGTGCCATCAGTGAGGCAGGGAATAATCAGCCCCAGCATTTT.

The rearrangement joins TRBV27 to TRBJ2-1; D gene ambiguous. The CDR3 extends over 14 amino acids. The germline V gene has CDR1 MNHEY and CDR2 SMNVEV (reference sequence). V dropped 3 bases and J dropped 7 bases, with 13 bases sitting between them. The CDR3 here is CASSFLSGLNEQFF. In nucleotides, the CDR3 is TGTGCCAGCAGTTTTCTATCCGGGTTAAATGAGCAGTTCTTC.

The chain links TRBV19 to TRBJ2-7; no clear D. The V end lost 8 bases, the J end lost 2 bases, and 10 bases lay between the germline ends. Per the germline V gene, CDR1 is LNHDA and CDR2 is SQIVND (reference sequence). CDR3 size: 12 residues. The CDR3 loop is CASGADAYEQYF. The CDR3 bases are TGTGCCAGTGGAGCAGACGCCTACGAGCAGTACTTC. Using reference TRBV19 and TRBJ2-7 for the parts outside the CDR3, the full variable domain is DGGITQSPKYLFRKEGQNVTLSCEQNLNHDAMYWYRQDPGQGLRLIYYSQIVNDFQKGDIAEGYSVSREKKESFPLTVTSAQKNPTAFYLCASGADAYEQYFGPGTRLTVT.

DNA for the CDR3: TGCGCCAGCAGCCCACCCCTGTGGGGGCACACTGAAGCTTTCTTT. This sequence encodes CASSPPLWGHTEAFF. The J gene is TRBJ1-1, the V gene TRBV4-1; the D gene is possibly TRBD1 (6 bases). The CDR3 sequence is 15 residues long. Trimming removed 4 bases at V and 3 bases at J, with 15 bases between. Germline V gives CDR1 MGHRA, CDR2 YSYEKL.

This chain connects TRBV13 to TRBJ2-7; 8 bases map to TRBD2. This CDR3 spans 14 amino acids. Germline values: CDR1 PRHDT, CDR2 FYEKMQ (reference sequence). V gave up 5 bases and J gave up 3 bases; unmatched junction bases: 6. CDR3 bases: TGTGCCAGCAGCGGTTTTACTAGCGGCTACGAGCAGTACTTC. Residues: CASSGFTSGYEQYF.

The chain links TRBV6-5 to TRBJ2-7; a possible D gene is TRBD1 (5 bases). V gave up 6 bases and J gave up 0 bases, with 15 bases separating them. The CDR3 runs 15 residues. Germline V gene lookup returns CDR1 MNHEY and CDR2 SVGAGI. The CDR3 loop is CASSPTGEISYEQYF. CDR3 bases: TGTGCCAGCAGCCCTACAGGAGAAATCTCCTACGAGCAGTACTTC.

J is TRBJ1-4 and V is TRBV7-9; 10 bases are shared with TRBD1. The CDR3 is 15 residues long. V lost 1 base, J lost 8 bases, and 4 bases stayed unmatched. CDR1 and CDR2 (germline): SEHNR, FQNEAQ (reference sequence). As DNA, the CDR3 is TGTGCCAGCAGCTTAGGAGGGACAGGGGACGAAAAACTGTTTTTT. Translating it yields CASSLGGTGDEKLFF. Full variable domain (rest looked up from reference TRBV7-9 and TRBJ1-4): DTGVSQNPRHKITKRGQNVTFRCDPISEHNRLYWYRQTLGQGPEFLTYFQNEAQLEKSRLLSDRFSAERPKGSFSTLEIQRTEQGDSAMYLCASSLGGTGDEKLFFGSGTQLSVL.

In its sample, this clone was seen a few times. This chain uses TRBV27 with TRBJ2-2; D is ambiguous. The CDR3 spans 15 residues. Germline V gives CDR1 MNHEY, CDR2 SMNVEV (reference sequence). Trimming cost V 5 bases and J 1 base, with 11 bases left between them. The CDR3 DNA is TGTGCCAGCAGTAGTTTGGAAAGGAACACCGGGGAGCTGTTTTTT. It specifies CASSSLERNTGELFF.

This clone came up a few times. This rearrangement joins TRBV28 to TRBJ1-5; perhaps TRBD1 as D (5 bases). The germline V and J ends were trimmed by 3 bases and 2 bases, with 8 bases remaining between them. Germline values: CDR1 MDHEN, CDR2 SYDVKM. The CDR3 sequence is 14 residues long. The DNA of the CDR3 is TGTGCCAGCAGTTTCCCCAGGGGCAATCAGCCCCAGCATTTT. Residues: CASSFPRGNQPQHF.

The gene calls are TRBV19 and TRBJ2-2, with D unclear. V lost 2 bases to trimming and J lost 1 base, with 11 bases between them. CDR1 is LNHDA, CDR2 SQIVND, per germline (reference sequence). The CDR3 spans 16 residues. CDR3 DNA: TGTGCCAGTAGTATAAATTCAGGCCAGAACACCGGGGAGCTGTTTTTT. It codes for CASSINSGQNTGELFF.

The chain combines TRBV2 with TRBJ2-7, with D perhaps matching TRBD1 (6 bases). V was trimmed by 5 bases and J by 3 bases, leaving 14 bases between them. The CDR3 loop spans 14 amino acids. Germline loops: CDR1 SNHLY, CDR2 FYNNEI. CDR3 sequence reads: CASSRIGQYYEQYF. DNA for the CDR3: TGTGCCAGCAGTCGGATCGGACAGTACTACGAGCAGTACTTC.

The chain is built from TRBV19 and TRBJ2-6; D gene unclear. V was cut by 5 bases and J by 2 bases, with 1 base left in between. CDR3 length: 12 residues. From germline, CDR1 is LNHDA and CDR2 SQIVND (reference sequence). CDR3 coding DNA: TGTGCCAGTAGTCCTGGGGCCAACGTCCTGACTTTC. Protein: CASSPGANVLTF.

This clone was recorded only once. The chain couples TRBV18 to TRBJ2-3; D may be TRBD1 (5 bases). Germline CDR1 reads KGHSH; CDR2 reads LQKENI. V was pared by 6 bases and J by 6 bases, with 13 bases between. The CDR3 is 13 residues long. The CDR3, as DNA: TGTGCCAGCTCCTCCCAGGGTCCGGATACGCAGTATTTT. Amino acids: CASSSQGPDTQYF.

This chain links TRBV30 with TRBJ2-7, with D tentatively TRBD2 (6 bases). The CDR3 covers 13 residues. Trimming shortened V by 0 bases and J by 6 bases, and 12 bases separated the two germline ends. Germline loops: CDR1 GTSNPN, CDR2 SVGIG (reference sequence). The CDR3 DNA reads TGTGCCTGGAGTGTACTGGAGGGAGGCGAGCAGTACTTC. This translates into CAWSVLEGGEQYF. Full variable domain (outside the CDR3, taken from reference TRBV30 and TRBJ2-7): SQTIHQWPATLVQPVGSPLSLECTVEGTSNPNLYWYRQAAGRGLQLLFYSVGIGQISSEVPQNLSASRPQDRQFILSSKKLLLSDSGFYLCAWSVLEGGEQYFGPGTRLTVT.

V and J are TRBV6-5 and TRBJ1-2; D not resolved. Germline V gene sequence: CDR1 MNHEY, CDR2 SVGAGI. This CDR3 is built from 12 residues. Trimming left V 5 bases short and J 0 bases short, with 4 bases between. The CDR3 loop reads CASSAPNYGYTF. The CDR3 DNA is TGTGCCAGCAGTGCGCCTAACTATGGCTACACCTTC.